One sample yielded the 15 T cell receptor beta chains listed below, sequenced in a study of ipilimumab plus nivolumab after autologous stem cell transplantation. The table came from immunoSEQ multiplex PCR; TCRdb's copy has only in-frame clones and leaves some out. Of roughly 43,000 clones listed, about 88% were seen once; the top ten hold nearly 0.9%. The sequenced sample was PBMCs, obtained in a trial of ipilimumab plus nivolumab as post-transplant consolidation. The receptors come from a male donor with multiple myeloma.

This chain links TRBV29-1 with TRBJ2-7; no firm D call. From germline, CDR1 is SQVTM and CDR2 ANQGSEA. CDR3 length: 12 amino acids. Between the trimmed V and J ends, which lost 5 bases and 5 bases, there was a span of 13 bases. CDR3 sequence: CSVPGYRDEQYF. DNA of the CDR3: TGCAGCGTTCCTGGGTATCGCGACGAGCAGTACTTC.

The chain links TRBV15 to TRBJ2-1; 13 bases agree with TRBD2. The CDR3 consists of 20 residues. Trimming at V came to 0 bases and at J to 8 bases, leaving 16 bases not matched to a gene. CDR1 LNHNV and CDR2 YYDKDF come from the germline V gene (reference sequence). CDR3 in amino acids: CATSRDRGLAGEGPGDEQFF. As DNA, the CDR3 is TGTGCCACCAGCAGAGATCGCGGACTAGCGGGGGAAGGCCCTGGGGATGAGCAGTTCTTC.

V and J are TRBV6-1 and TRBJ1-1, with D hard to call. V was trimmed by 10 bases and J by 1 base, leaving 13 bases between them. This CDR3 region has 13 residues. The germline V gene has CDR1 MNHNS and CDR2 SASEGT. CDR3 sequence: CAIQNSGNTEAFF. CDR3 bases: TGTGCCATCCAAAACTCCGGGAACACTGAAGCTTTCTTT.

The chain combines TRBV11-3 with TRBJ2-2; 8 nucleotides align to TRBD1. CDR1 and CDR2 (germline): SGHNT, YENEEA. The J segment lost 3 bases and the V segment lost 1 base, leaving 1 base of the junction unmatched. The CDR3 sequence is 15 residues long. The CDR3 spells CASSLGQGYTGELFF. The CDR3 nucleotides are TGTGCCAGCAGCTTAGGACAGGGGTACACCGGGGAGCTGTTTTTT.

V is TRBV19 and J is TRBJ1-5, with D hard to call. Trimming shortened V by 8 bases and J by 2 bases, and 19 bases separated the two germline ends. CDR1 LNHDA and CDR2 SQIVND come from the germline V gene (reference sequence). The CDR3 extends over 16 amino acids. The CDR3 DNA is TGTGCCAGTGCCACCTCCGGGCCGCGGGGCAATCAGCCCCAGCATTTT. It codes for CASATSGPRGNQPQHF.

V gene TRBV5-4 combines with J gene TRBJ1-4, with D perhaps TRBD1 (6 bases). V lost 4 bases and J 4 bases, leaving 17 bases between the germline ends. CDR1 is SGHNT and CDR2 is YYREEE in the germline V gene (reference sequence). The CDR3 sequence is 16 residues long. The chain's CDR3 is CASSNKGGAGNEKLFF. The CDR3 coding sequence is TGTGCCAGCAGCAACAAAGGGGGGGCTGGTAATGAAAAACTGTTTTTT. Supplemented by reference TRBV5-4 and TRBJ1-4, the full variable domain reads ETGVTQSPTHLIKTRGQQVTLRCSSQSGHNTVSWYQQALGQGPQFIFQYYREEENGRGNFPPRFSGLQFPNYSSELNVNALELDDSALYLCASSNKGGAGNEKLFFGSGTQLSVL.

The chain employs TRBV7-8 and TRBJ1-1; no firm D call. Germline-derived CDR1 and CDR2 are SGHVS and FQNEAQ. CDR3 length: 12 residues. Trimming removed 5 bases from V and 5 bases from J, with 9 bases in between. This CDR3 is CASSAQRTEAFF. CDR3 DNA sequence: TGTGCCAGCAGCGCACAAAGGACTGAAGCTTTCTTT. The full variable domain, its missing parts supplied by reference TRBV7-8 and TRBJ1-1, is GAGVSQSPRYKVAKRGQDVALRCDPISGHVSLFWYQQALGQGPEFLTYFQNEAQLDKSGLPSDRFFAERPEGSVSTLKIQRTQQEDSAVYLCASSAQRTEAFFGQGTRLTVV.

The chain links TRBV28 to TRBJ2-7, with 15 bases lining up with TRBD2. The ends lost 6 bases at V and 7 bases at J; junction bases unmatched: 7. The germline V gene encodes CDR1 MDHEN and CDR2 SYDVKM. This CDR3 has 15 residues. Here the CDR3 reads CASRGLAGGAWEQYF. In DNA, the CDR3 is TGTGCCAGCAGGGGACTAGCGGGAGGAGCGTGGGAGCAGTACTTC.

J is TRBJ2-7 and V is TRBV2, with 7 positions matching TRBD1. Germline-derived CDR1 and CDR2 are SNHLY and FYNNEI. This CDR3 comprises 15 residues. V gave up 9 bases and J gave up 1 base; unmatched junction bases: 12. This chain's CDR3 is CARSVTPGGSYEQYF. The CDR3 nucleotides are TGTGCCAGGTCTGTTACCCCAGGGGGATCCTACGAGCAGTACTTC.

The genes are TRBV7-2 and TRBJ2-5; D gene uncertain. V was cut by 8 bases and J by 2 bases, with 12 bases left in between. This CDR3 region has 13 residues. Germline-derived CDR1 and CDR2 are SGHTA and FQGNSA. CDR3 residues: CASGRSKQETQYF. Here the CDR3 DNA reads TGTGCCAGCGGTCGGTCAAAACAAGAGACCCAGTACTTC.

The chain is built from TRBV2 and TRBJ1-2, with D possibly TRBD1 on 6 matching bases. The germline CDR1 and CDR2 sequences are SNHLY and FYNNEI. Between the trimmed V and J ends, which lost 7 bases and 8 bases, there was a span of 17 bases. The CDR3 loop spans 13 amino acids. The CDR3 region has the DNA TGTGCCAGCAATAATCAGGGGTGGAGGGGCTACACCTTC. Protein product: CASNNQGWRGYTF.

CDR3 protein: CASSPWTGGGTGELFF. In DNA, the CDR3 is TGTGCCAGCTCACCTTGGACAGGGGGAGGCACCGGGGAGCTGTTTTTT. V usage is TRBV18 and J usage is TRBJ2-2; TRBD1 matches 10 bases. This CDR3 is built from 16 residues. The ends lost 3 bases at V and 4 bases at J; junction bases unmatched: 5. The germline gives CDR1 KGHSH, CDR2 LQKENI.

In its sample, this clone was seen once. The chain recombines TRBV4-1 with TRBJ1-4, with D tentatively TRBD1 (6 bases). The CDR3 extends over 13 amino acids. Germline V gene lookup returns CDR1 MGHRA and CDR2 YSYEKL. V lost 0 bases to trimming and J lost 14 bases, with 13 bases between them. CDR3 sequence: CASSQESGARLFF. For the CDR3, the DNA is TGCGCCAGCAGCCAAGAATCAGGGGCACGGCTGTTTTTT.

This chain uses TRBV5-1 with TRBJ2-7; no firm D call. The V end lost 0 bases, the J end lost 0 bases, and 7 bases lay between the germline ends. Germline CDR1 is SGHRS and CDR2 is YFSETQ. This CDR3 is built from 14 residues. This CDR3 reads CASSLAPSSYEQYF. The CDR3 DNA sequence: TGCGCCAGCAGCTTGGCGCCCAGCTCCTACGAGCAGTACTTC. The full variable domain, completed using reference TRBV5-1 and TRBJ2-7, is KAGVTQTPRYLIKTRGQQVTLSCSPISGHRSVSWYQQTPGQGLQFLFEYFSETQRNKGNFPGRFSGRQFSNSRSEMNVSTLELGDSALYLCASSLAPSSYEQYFGPGTRLTVT.

The gene calls are TRBV7-3 and TRBJ1-1; D not certain. CDR3 length equals 13 residues. Germline V lookup: CDR1 SGHTA, CDR2 FQGTGA. The V and J ends lost 5 bases and 5 bases respectively, with 12 bases between them. CDR3 DNA sequence: TGTGCCAGCAGCCTCTTGAGGTGGACTGAAGCTTTCTTT. This encodes CASSLLRWTEAFF.